These T cell receptor beta chains were read from a single sample in a study of blood T cell repertoires in COVID-19. Generated by immunoSEQ multiplex PCR, the TCRdb table keeps only in-frame clones and is missing some. Here the sample spans approximately 120,000 clones, roughly four fifths being singletons. The sequencing input was peripheral blood. The receptor source for this set is a human donor in a cohort sampled during active COVID-19. The conserved cysteine and the conserved F or W are not part of the CDR3 here.

J,V,CDR3
TRBJ2-7,TRBV3-1/TRBV3-2,ASSPGQGPSYEQY
TRBJ2-2,TRBV7-8,ASSSRRGVTGELF
TRBJ1-1,TRBV11-2,ASSLTATLNTEAF
TRBJ1-3,TRBV5-1,ASSRGSSGNTIY
TRBJ2-1,TRBV4-1,ASSQGDRGWNEQF
TRBJ2-3,TRBV9,ASSVGLRGGQLTDTQY
TRBJ2-5,TRBV6-1,ASSDGGGETQY
TRBJ2-7,TRBV28,ASSPVAASSYEQY
TRBJ2-5,TRBV6-5,ASSWSDRVIQETQY
TRBJ2-1,TRBV7-8,ASSLRTGQGVGYNEQF
TRBJ1-4,TRBV12-3/TRBV12-4,ASSLGAPERTS
TRBJ2-7,TRBV3-1/TRBV3-2,ASSQRQSSYEQY
TRBJ2-1,TRBV12-3/TRBV12-4,ASRVNSYNEQF
TRBJ2-2,TRBV28,ASRPGTSGGLLNTGELF
TRBJ1-1,TRBV16,ASSPTGNTEAF
TRBJ2-7,TRBV29-1,SVEDSSYEQY
TRBJ1-3,TRBV19,ASSIGRTDDTIY
TRBJ1-1,TRBV18,ASSPKRIYTEAF
TRBJ2-2,TRBV5-1,ASSLNWGGFPNTGELF
TRBJ1-4,TRBV12-3/TRBV12-4,ASSLEDRKLF
TRBJ1-1,TRBV6-4,ASGTRGEAF
TRBJ2-1,TRBV15,ATSLAGGPRNEQF
TRBJ1-1,TRBV27,ATSWGRGNTEAF
TRBJ2-5,TRBV5-1,ASSLWGGHQQETQY
TRBJ2-7,TRBV10-3,AISESTGYPYEQY
TRBJ2-7,TRBV10-1,ASSGTRSSYEQY
TRBJ1-6,TRBV7-9,ASSRGGGNSPLH
TRBJ2-3,TRBV7-2,ASSPIPTGADTQY
TRBJ1-6,TRBV19,ASSIDRDRNSPLH
TRBJ1-1,TRBV4-1,ASSQFIRGSDTEAF
TRBJ1-5,TRBV27,ASSLDSKYQPQH
TRBJ2-2,TRBV12-5,ASGQTSGGLNTGELF
TRBJ1-5,TRBV7-8,ASSWNTGQGAGGQPQH
TRBJ1-5,TRBV20-1,SASFGTHSNQPQH
TRBJ1-5,TRBV9,ASSAAGTGNQPQH
TRBJ2-2,TRBV20-1,SASRDRVTGELF
TRBJ1-2,TRBV7-9,ASSLGGAAYGYT
TRBJ2-7,TRBV6-6,ASSYSNQGAEEQY
TRBJ1-1,TRBV6-5,ATRNPGTPNTEAF
TRBJ2-7,TRBV11-2,ASSLGTHPSYEQY
TRBJ2-7,TRBV6-6,ASSVQGNSYEQY
TRBJ2-7,TRBV5-1,ASSLRMVREDEQY
TRBJ2-7,TRBV6-5,ASMSGTYEQY
TRBJ2-4,TRBV6-5,ASLLAGGQNIQY